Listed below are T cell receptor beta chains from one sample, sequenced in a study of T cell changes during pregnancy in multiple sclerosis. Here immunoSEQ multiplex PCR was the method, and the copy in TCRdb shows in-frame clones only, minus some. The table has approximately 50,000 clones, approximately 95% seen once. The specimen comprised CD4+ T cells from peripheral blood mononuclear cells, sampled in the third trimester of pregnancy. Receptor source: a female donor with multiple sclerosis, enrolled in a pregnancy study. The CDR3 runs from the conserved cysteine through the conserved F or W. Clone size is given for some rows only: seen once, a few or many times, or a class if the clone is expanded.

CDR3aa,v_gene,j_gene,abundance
CASSQRDEQYF,TRBV10-2,TRBJ2-7,-
CASSPGLAIYEQYF,TRBV27,TRBJ2-7,-
CASSLDGRSGETQYF,TRBV5-1,TRBJ2-5,-
CAISSSQPDPRITRMNTEAFF,TRBV10-3,TRBJ1-1,-
CASSQGASGGEETQYF,TRBV4-2,TRBJ2-5,-
CASSARTGGSSPLHF,TRBV14,TRBJ1-6,-
CASSQKKSGGFDGYTF,TRBV14,TRBJ1-2,once
CASSRRTSGGTYNEQFF,TRBV7-3,TRBJ2-1,-
CASSAIPGLAGGISYNEQFF,TRBV9,TRBJ2-1,-
CASSPTGNQPQHF,TRBV2,TRBJ1-5,once
CASSKDRPNTEAFF,TRBV19,TRBJ1-1,-
CAWRRDRDSGYTF,TRBV30,TRBJ1-2,-
CASSPTRAAGELFF,TRBV14,TRBJ2-2,-
CASSEETGTGGQPQHF,TRBV2,TRBJ1-5,-
CASRRQGANEQYF,TRBV6-1,TRBJ2-7,once
CASSPRQGIATNEKLFF,TRBV5-1,TRBJ1-4,once
CASSLQGAWGPEAFF,TRBV19,TRBJ1-1,-
CASSLDRRHYGYTF,TRBV5-6,TRBJ1-2,-
CASSGGQGQETQYF,TRBV5-1,TRBJ2-5,-
CASSLSSGLGQPQHF,TRBV5-1,TRBJ1-5,-
CASSQDFSDTQYF,TRBV4-3,TRBJ2-3,-
CASSQGVLAGRNEQFF,TRBV14,TRBJ2-1,-
CASSLVIAGGANVLTF,TRBV5-5,TRBJ2-6,once
CASSLARGNYNTEQFF,TRBV7-8,TRBJ2-1,-
CASSLVGGSQETQYF,TRBV18,TRBJ2-5,-
CASSFSSGDSTGELFF,TRBV5-1,TRBJ2-2,-
CASSLSGTQYF,TRBV27,TRBJ2-5,once
CASSPTGSSTDTQYF,TRBV28,TRBJ2-3,-
CAWSVGGTNEKLFF,TRBV30,TRBJ1-4,-
CSGLGTYDLEQFF,TRBV29-1,TRBJ2-1,-
CASSISFWAGHYGYTF,TRBV19,TRBJ1-2,-
CSVAMGSSNYGYTF,TRBV29-1,TRBJ1-2,-
CASSLRGSYNEQFF,TRBV5-4,TRBJ2-1,-
CASSQDRGIYNEQFF,TRBV7-8,TRBJ2-1,-
CASSPRLAGTSTDTQYF,TRBV18,TRBJ2-3,once
CASRGVGSSYNSPLHF,TRBV28,TRBJ1-6,-
CASSEIFAHSPYEQYF,TRBV6-1,-,-
CASSPLAGGSYEQYF,TRBV4-1,TRBJ2-7,-
CASSQDLTGADTQYF,TRBV4-3,TRBJ2-3,-
CASSLGQLAGNNEQFF,TRBV5-4,TRBJ2-1,once
CASSGTGVGTGELFF,TRBV7-7,TRBJ2-2,-
CATSREVPGQPYEQYF,TRBV15,TRBJ2-7,once
CASSITSRGVMNEQFF,TRBV19,TRBJ2-1,-
CASSKGQGGKLFF,TRBV10-2,TRBJ1-4,few
CASSQTPGQRPNTEAFF,TRBV28,TRBJ1-1,-
CASSQGIGYGETQYF,TRBV6-1,TRBJ2-5,-
CAMRSSGANVLTF,TRBV10-3,TRBJ2-6,once
CAWSPGWADYGYTF,TRBV30,TRBJ1-2,-
CASSGRGRYGYTF,TRBV19,TRBJ1-2,-
CAWSQYPGQLYGYTF,TRBV30,TRBJ1-2,-
CASSIQKDSSYNEQFF,TRBV19,TRBJ2-1,-
CASSPGTSASNEQFF,TRBV7-9,TRBJ2-1,-
CASSRDRDSNQPQHF,TRBV2,TRBJ1-5,-
CASSLERTVSGNTIYF,TRBV5-6,TRBJ1-3,-
CASSKGQGDLQETQYF,TRBV5-1,TRBJ2-5,-
CASSPGLADTGELFF,TRBV5-1,TRBJ2-2,-
CASSSSSVAFF,TRBV7-2,TRBJ1-1,-
CASSPQGAYEQYF,TRBV11-2,TRBJ2-7,once